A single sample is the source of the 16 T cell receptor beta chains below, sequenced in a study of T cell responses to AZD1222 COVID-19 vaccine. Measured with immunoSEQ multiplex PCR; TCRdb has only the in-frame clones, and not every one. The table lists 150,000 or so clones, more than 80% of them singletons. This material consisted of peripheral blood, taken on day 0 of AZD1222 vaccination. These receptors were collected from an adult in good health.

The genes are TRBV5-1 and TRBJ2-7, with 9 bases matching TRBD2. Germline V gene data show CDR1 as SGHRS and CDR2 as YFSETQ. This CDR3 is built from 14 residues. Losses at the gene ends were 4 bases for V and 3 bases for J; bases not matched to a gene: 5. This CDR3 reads CASSPVAGDYEQYF. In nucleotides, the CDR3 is TGCGCCAGCAGCCCGGTAGCGGGAGACTACGAGCAGTACTTC.

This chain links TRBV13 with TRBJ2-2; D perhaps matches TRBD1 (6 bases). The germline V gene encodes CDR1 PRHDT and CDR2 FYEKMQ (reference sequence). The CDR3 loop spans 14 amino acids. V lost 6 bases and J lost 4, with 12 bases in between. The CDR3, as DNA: TGTGCCAGCAGAGTAGGGGGTGGCACCGGGGAGCTGTTTTTT. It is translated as CASRVGGGTGELFF.

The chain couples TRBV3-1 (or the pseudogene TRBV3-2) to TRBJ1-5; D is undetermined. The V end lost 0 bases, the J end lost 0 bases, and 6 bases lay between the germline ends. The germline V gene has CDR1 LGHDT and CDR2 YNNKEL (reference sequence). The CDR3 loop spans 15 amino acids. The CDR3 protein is CASSQDSYSNQPQHF. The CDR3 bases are TGTGCCAGCAGCCAAGACAGTTATAGCAATCAGCCCCAGCATTTT.

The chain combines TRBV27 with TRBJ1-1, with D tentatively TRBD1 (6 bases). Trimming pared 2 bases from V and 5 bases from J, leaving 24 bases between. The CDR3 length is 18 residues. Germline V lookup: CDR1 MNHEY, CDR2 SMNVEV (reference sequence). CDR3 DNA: TGTGCCAGCAGTTTAGCCACCGCTGGGGGCTACGTTGGGACTGAAGCTTTCTTT. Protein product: CASSLATAGGYVGTEAFF.

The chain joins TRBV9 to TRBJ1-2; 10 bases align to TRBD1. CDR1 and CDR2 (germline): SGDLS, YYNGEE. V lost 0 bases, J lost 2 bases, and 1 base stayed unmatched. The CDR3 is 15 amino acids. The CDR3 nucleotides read TGTGCCAGCAGCGTAGAGGGACAGGGGAACTATGGCTACACCTTC. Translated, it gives CASSVEGQGNYGYTF. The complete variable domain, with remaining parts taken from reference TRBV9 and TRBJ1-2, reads DSGVTQTPKHLITATGQRVTLRCSPRSGDLSVYWYQQSLDQGLQFLIQYYNGEERAKGNILERFSAQQFPDLHSELNLSSLELGDSALYFCASSVEGQGNYGYTFGSGTRLTVV.

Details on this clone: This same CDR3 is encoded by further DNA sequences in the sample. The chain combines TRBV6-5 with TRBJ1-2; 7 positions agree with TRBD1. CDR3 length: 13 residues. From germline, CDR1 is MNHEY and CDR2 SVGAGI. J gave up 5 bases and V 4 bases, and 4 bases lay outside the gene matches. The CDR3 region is CASSWGRGYGYTF. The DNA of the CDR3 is TGTGCCAGCAGTTGGGGCAGGGGGTATGGCTACACCTTC.

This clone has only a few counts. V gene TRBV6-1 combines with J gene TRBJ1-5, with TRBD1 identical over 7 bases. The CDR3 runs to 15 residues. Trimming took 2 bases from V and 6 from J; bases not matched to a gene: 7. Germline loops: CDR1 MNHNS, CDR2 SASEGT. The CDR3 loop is CASSEKGAGGQPQHF. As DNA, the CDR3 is TGTGCCAGCAGTGAAAAGGGGGCAGGAGGTCAGCCCCAGCATTTT.

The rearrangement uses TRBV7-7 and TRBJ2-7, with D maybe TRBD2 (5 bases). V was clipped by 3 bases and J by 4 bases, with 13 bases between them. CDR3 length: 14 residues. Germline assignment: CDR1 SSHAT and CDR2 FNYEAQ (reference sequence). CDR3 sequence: CASSLSGGRYEQYF. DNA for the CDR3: TGTGCCAGCAGCTTGAGCGGAGGACGTTACGAGCAGTACTTC. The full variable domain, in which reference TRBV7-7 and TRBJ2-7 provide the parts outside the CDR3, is GAGVSQSPRYKVTKRGQDVTLRCDPISSHATLYWYQQALGQGPEFLTYFNYEAQPDKSGLPSDRFSAERPEGSISTLTIQRTEQRDSAMYRCASSLSGGRYEQYFGPGTRLTVT.

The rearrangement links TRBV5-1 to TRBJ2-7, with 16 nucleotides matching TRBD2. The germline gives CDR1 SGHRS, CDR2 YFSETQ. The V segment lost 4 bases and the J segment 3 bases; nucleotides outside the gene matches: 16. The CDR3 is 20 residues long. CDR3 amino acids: CASSRLGQAGLAGGIYEQYF. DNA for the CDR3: TGCGCCAGCAGCCGTTTAGGACAGGCGGGACTAGCGGGAGGGATCTACGAGCAGTACTTC.

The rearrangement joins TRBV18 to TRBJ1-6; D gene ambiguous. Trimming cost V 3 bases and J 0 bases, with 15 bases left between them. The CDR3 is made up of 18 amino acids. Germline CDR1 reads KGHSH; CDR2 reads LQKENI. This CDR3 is CASSPYSLGSSYNSPLHF. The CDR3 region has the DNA TGTGCCAGCTCACCCTACTCTTTGGGGAGCTCCTATAATTCACCCCTCCACTTT.

In nucleotides, the CDR3 is TGTGCCAGCAGCTTGGATCTAGTAATTTCCGATGAGCAGTTCTTC. It is translated as CASSLDLVISDEQFF. The rearrangement joins TRBV5-4 to TRBJ2-1, with D hard to call. V shed 0 bases and J shed 8 bases, with 15 bases lying between them. Germline V gene sequence: CDR1 SGHNT, CDR2 YYREEE (reference sequence). The CDR3 spans 15 residues.

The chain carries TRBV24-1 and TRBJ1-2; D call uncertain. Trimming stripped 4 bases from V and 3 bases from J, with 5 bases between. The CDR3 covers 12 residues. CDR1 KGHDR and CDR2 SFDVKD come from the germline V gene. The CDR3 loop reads CATSELDYGYTF. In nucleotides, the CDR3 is TGTGCCACCAGTGAACTCGACTATGGCTACACCTTC.

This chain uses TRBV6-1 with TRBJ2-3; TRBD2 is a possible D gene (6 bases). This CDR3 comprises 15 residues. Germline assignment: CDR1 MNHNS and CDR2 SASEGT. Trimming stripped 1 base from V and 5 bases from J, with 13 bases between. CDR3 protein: CASSEDGGNGDTQYF. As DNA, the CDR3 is TGTGCCAGCAGTGAAGACGGAGGGAACGGAGATACGCAGTATTTT.

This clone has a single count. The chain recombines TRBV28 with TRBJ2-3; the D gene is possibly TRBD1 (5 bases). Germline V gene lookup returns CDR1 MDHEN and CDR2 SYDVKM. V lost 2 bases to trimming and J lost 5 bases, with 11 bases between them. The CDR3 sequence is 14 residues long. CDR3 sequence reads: CASSLGARGDTQYF. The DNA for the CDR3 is TGTGCCAGCAGTTTAGGGGCTAGAGGAGATACGCAGTATTTT.

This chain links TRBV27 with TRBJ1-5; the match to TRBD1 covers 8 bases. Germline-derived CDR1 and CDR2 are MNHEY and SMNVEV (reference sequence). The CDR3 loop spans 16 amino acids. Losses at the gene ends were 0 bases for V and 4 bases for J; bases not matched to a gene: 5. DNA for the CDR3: TGTGCCAGCAGTTTATCATCAGGGGGCGCGAATCAGCCCCAGCATTTT. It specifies CASSLSSGGANQPQHF.

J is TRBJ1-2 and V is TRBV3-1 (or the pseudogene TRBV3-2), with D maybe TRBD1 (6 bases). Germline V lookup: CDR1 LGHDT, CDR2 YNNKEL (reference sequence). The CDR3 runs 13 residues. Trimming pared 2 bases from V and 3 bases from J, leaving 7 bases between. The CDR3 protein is CASSQPGDYGYTF. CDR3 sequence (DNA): TGTGCCAGCAGCCAACCAGGGGACTATGGCTACACCTTC.